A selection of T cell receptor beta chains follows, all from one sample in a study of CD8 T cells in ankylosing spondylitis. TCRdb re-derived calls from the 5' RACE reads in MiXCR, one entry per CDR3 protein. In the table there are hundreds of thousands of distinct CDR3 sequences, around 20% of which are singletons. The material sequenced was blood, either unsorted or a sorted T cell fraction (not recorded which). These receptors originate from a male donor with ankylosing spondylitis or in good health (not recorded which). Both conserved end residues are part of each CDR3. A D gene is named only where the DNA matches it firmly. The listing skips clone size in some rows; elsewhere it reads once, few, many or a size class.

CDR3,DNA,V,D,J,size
CASSPVAEGPQLTDTQYF,TGTGCCAGTAGTCCCGTAGCGGAGGGTCCCCAACTGACAGATACGCAGTATTTT,TRBV19,-,TRBJ2-3,-
CANPRDRGQDTQYF,TGTGCCAACCCCCGGGACAGGGGGCAAGATACGCAGTATTTT,TRBV2,TRBD1,TRBJ2-3,-
CSVVWAGGSYEQYF,TGCAGCGTTGTGTGGGCAGGGGGCTCCTACGAGCAGTACTTC,TRBV29-1,TRBD1,TRBJ2-7,once
CASSLGQSGYEQYF,TGCGCCAGCAGCTTAGGGCAGTCCGGATACGAGCAGTACTTC,TRBV5-1,-,TRBJ2-7,few
CASSSFQGGEQYF,TGTGCCAGCAGCTCCTTCCAGGGCGGCGAGCAGTACTTC,TRBV7-9,-,TRBJ2-7,few
CASSPPGGGYEQYF,TGTGCCAGCAGCCCCCCAGGAGGAGGCTACGAGCAGTACTTC,TRBV11-3,-,TRBJ2-7,-
CASGQDNYEQYF,TGTGCTTCGGGGCAGGACAACTACGAGCAGTACTTC,TRBV9,-,TRBJ2-7,many
CSARVLAGSTDTQYF,TGCAGTGCTAGAGTGTTAGCGGGAAGCACAGATACGCAGTATTTT,TRBV20-1,TRBD2,TRBJ2-3,few
CATQGWSNTGELFF,TGTGCCACACAGGGGTGGTCGAACACCGGGGAGCTGTTTTTT,TRBV5-5,TRBD1,TRBJ2-2,-
CASSGEEETQYF,TGTGCCAGCTCCGGGGAAGAGGAGACCCAGTACTTC,TRBV18,-,TRBJ2-5,-
CASSSEAGLITDTQYF,TGTGCCAGCAGTAGCGAGGCGGGACTAATCACAGATACGCAGTATTTT,TRBV12-3/TRBV12-4,TRBD2,TRBJ2-3,few
CASSEAGTDAYEQYF,TGCGCCAGCAGCGAGGCCGGGACCGATGCCTACGAGCAGTACTTC,TRBV5-1,-,TRBJ2-7,few
CASSLDKPRLTYEQYF,TGTGCCAGCAGCTTAGATAAGCCCCGCCTTACCTACGAGCAGTACTTC,TRBV7-8,-,TRBJ2-7,-
CASRPTGNPYGYTF,TGTGCCAGCAGACCAACGGGAAACCCTTATGGCTACACCTTC,TRBV12-3/TRBV12-4,-,TRBJ1-2,few
CASSPPGQGAANTGELFF,TGTGCCAGCAGCCCGCCGGGACAGGGGGCCGCGAACACCGGGGAGCTGTTTTTT,TRBV3-1,TRBD1,TRBJ2-2,few
CASSLADRPQEQFF,TGTGCCAGCAGTTTAGCGGACAGGCCTCAGGAGCAGTTCTTC,TRBV12-3/TRBV12-4,TRBD1,TRBJ2-1,many
CASTSGGAGEQYF,TGTGCCAGCACTAGCGGGGGGGCCGGCGAGCAGTACTTC,TRBV7-6,TRBD2,TRBJ2-7,-
CASSYFGENIQYF,TGTGCCAGCAGTTATTTCGGAGAAAACATTCAGTACTTC,TRBV12-3/TRBV12-4,-,TRBJ2-4,-
CASSLRRAATGELFF,TGTGCCAGCAGCTTGCGGCGGGCTGCCACCGGGGAGCTGTTTTTT,TRBV5-6,-,TRBJ2-2,-
CASSPLGNSGGGGEQFF,TGTGCCAGCAGTCCCCTAGGTAACAGCGGGGGAGGAGGTGAGCAGTTCTTC,TRBV12-3/TRBV12-4,TRBD2,TRBJ2-1,few
CSVAGASGSSTDTQYF,TGCAGCGTTGCAGGGGCTAGCGGGTCTAGCACAGATACGCAGTATTTT,TRBV29-1,TRBD2,TRBJ2-3,-
CASSFFGTGTNEQFF,TGTGCCAGCAGTTTCTTCGGGACAGGGACCAATGAGCAGTTCTTC,TRBV28,TRBD1,TRBJ2-1,few
CASSQEGAAPANTGELFF,TGTGCCAGCAGCCAAGAAGGGGCGGCTCCCGCGAACACCGGGGAGCTGTTTTTT,TRBV4-2,-,TRBJ2-2,-
CASSQRELAEETQYF,TGCGCCAGCAGCCAGCGGGAGCTAGCGGAAGAGACCCAGTACTTC,TRBV4-1,TRBD2,TRBJ2-5,-
CSVLGVNTGELFF,TGCAGCGTTTTGGGGGTGAACACCGGGGAGCTGTTTTTT,TRBV29-1,-,TRBJ2-2,-
CASSDLPETQYF,TGTGCCAGCAGTGACCTACCGGAGACCCAGTACTTC,TRBV6-1,-,TRBJ2-5,few
CASTDGQSNSPLHF,TGTGCCAGCACCGACGGACAGAGTAATTCACCCCTCCACTTT,TRBV6-1,-,TRBJ1-6,few
CASGLHFCYEQYF,TGTGCTAGTGGTTTGCATTTTTGCTACGAGCAGTACTTC,TRBV12-5,-,TRBJ2-7,-
CASSLRGLPSYEQYF,TGTGCCAGCAGTTTACGGGGGCTACCCTCCTACGAGCAGTACTTC,TRBV6-1,-,TRBJ2-7,-
CASSLGQGAEEQYF,TGTGCCAGCAGCTTAGGACAGGGGGCTGAAGAGCAGTACTTC,TRBV7-9,TRBD1,TRBJ2-7,-
CASSIVGYNTGELFF,TGTGCCAGTAGTATAGTTGGGTATAACACCGGGGAGCTGTTTTTT,TRBV19,-,TRBJ2-2,-
CSAGVGTKNIQYF,TGCAGTGCTGGGGTTGGTACGAAAAACATTCAGTACTTC,TRBV20-1,-,TRBJ2-4,-
CSARDRNRAYYEQYF,TGCAGTGCTAGAGATAGGAACAGGGCTTACTACGAGCAGTACTTC,TRBV20-1,-,TRBJ2-7,few
CASSSEPNTGELFF,TGTGCCAGCAGTTCCGAACCGAACACCGGGGAGCTGTTTTTT,TRBV12-3/TRBV12-4,-,TRBJ2-2,few
CATSRVRGVVGNQPQHF,TGTGCCACCAGCAGAGTTCGGGGAGTGGTCGGCAATCAGCCCCAGCATTTT,TRBV15,-,TRBJ1-5,few